This is a list of T cell receptor beta chains from one sample in a study of regulatory T cells in long-lasting Graves disease. MiXCR, applied by TCRdb to the multiplex PCR reads, yields one record per CDR3 protein. The sample records a few hundred thousand distinct CDR3 sequences, roughly 21% being singletons. The sample in question was peripheral blood mononuclear cells (PBMCs), obtained at new diagnosis, from a patient treated with antithyroid drugs. The source of these receptors is a female donor with Graves disease. CDR3s include the opening cysteine and the closing phenylalanine or tryptophan. D genes are given only for firm matches. The size field is filled for only some rows; it gives once, few, many or a size class.

TRBD2	TRBV9	-	TRBJ2-7	TGTGCCAGCAGCGATGGGGGGGAGGGGAACCCCTACGAGCAGTACTTC	CASSDGGEGNPYEQYF
-	TRBV7-2	many	TRBJ2-4	TGTGCCAGCAGCCCGACTCCGACAGGTTCAGTTCAGTACTTC	CASSPTPTGSVQYF
-	TRBV7-6	many	TRBJ2-2	TGTGCCAGCAGCTCCAACTCCGACACCGGGGAGCTGTTTTTT	CASSSNSDTGELFF
TRBD2	TRBV11-2	many	TRBJ2-5	TGTGCCAGCAGCTTAGGCGGGACTAGCGGAAAAGAGACCCAGTACTTC	CASSLGGTSGKETQYF
TRBD1	TRBV20-1	many	TRBJ2-3	TGCAGTGCTAGAGACCCCCGTGACAGGGAGATAGGCACAGATACGCAGTATTTT	CSARDPRDREIGTDTQYF
-	TRBV6-2/TRBV6-3	few	TRBJ1-4	TGTGCCAGCAGTTACGGGGCTGAAAAACTGTTTTTT	CASSYGAEKLFF
-	TRBV7-8	few	TRBJ2-2	TGTGCCAGCAGCTTAGGGGGGGTCGCGAACACCGGGGAGCTGTTTTTT	CASSLGGVANTGELFF
-	TRBV11-2	-	TRBJ2-2	TGTGCCAGCAGCTTAGATCCGGAGCCCCACTTTGGGGAGCTGTTTTTT	CASSLDPEPHFGELFF
TRBD1	TRBV28	many	TRBJ2-7	TGTGCCAGCAGGAGAGGGGGCGAGGACGAGCAGTACTTC	CASRRGGEDEQYF
-	TRBV5-1	few	TRBJ2-5	TGCGCCAGCAACCCTGGGGGGTTTCGGCAAGAGACCCAGTACTTC	CASNPGGFRQETQYF
-	TRBV11-2	many	TRBJ2-1	TGTGCCAGCAGCTTCGAAGGGCGTGAGCAGTTCTTC	CASSFEGREQFF
-	TRBV3-1	few	TRBJ2-2	TGTGCCAGCAGCCCGAGAGACAGGAGGTCCGGGGAGCTGTTTTTT	CASSPRDRRSGELFF
TRBD1	TRBV29-1	-	TRBJ1-2	TGCAGCGTAGGACAGGACTATGGCTACACCTTC	CSVGQDYGYTF
-	TRBV6-2/TRBV6-3	-	TRBJ2-7	TGTGCCAGCAGTGCCCCTCCAAGGGGCTACTACGAGCAGTACTTC	CASSAPPRGYYEQYF
TRBD2	TRBV4-1	many	TRBJ2-5	TGCGCCAGCAGCCAAGATATTGGCGGGGGGGCCGCAGAGACCCAGTACTTC	CASSQDIGGGAAETQYF
TRBD1	TRBV6-1	many	TRBJ2-5	TGTGCCAGCAGTGAAGCGACAGGGGGAAGAGAGACCCAGTACTTC	CASSEATGGRETQYF
TRBD2	TRBV20-1	-	TRBJ2-1	TGCAGTGCTACCTCCGGACTAGCGGGAGGGCCCGGTGTTGGGTTCTTC	CSATSGLAGGPGVGFF
-	TRBV20-1	many	TRBJ1-4	TGCAGTGCTAACCGGGGGACCGGAGGCGAAAAACTGTTTTTT	CSANRGTGGEKLFF
TRBD1	TRBV7-2	many	TRBJ1-4	TGTGCCAGCAGCAGCAGGACAGGCCCTCCAAATGAAAAACTGTTTTTT	CASSSRTGPPNEKLFF
TRBD1	TRBV5-4	-	TRBJ2-7	TGTGCCAGCAGTCGCCGGGACAGGACGGACGAGCAGTACTTC	CASSRRDRTDEQYF
-	TRBV27	many	TRBJ2-7	TGTGCCAGCTCCGACGGGGGCGGCGGGTACGAGCAGTACTTC	CASSDGGGGYEQYF
-	TRBV5-5	many	TRBJ2-2	TGTGCCAGCAGCAGGATCAGTAGGTCTAACACCGGGGAGCTGTTTTTT	CASSRISRSNTGELFF
TRBD2	TRBV6-1	many	TRBJ2-7	TGTGCCAGCAGGTTGACCGGGACTAGTATCTACGAGCAGTACTTC	CASRLTGTSIYEQYF
TRBD1	TRBV11-2	-	TRBJ1-1	TGTGCCAGCAGCTGGGGACAGAGAACCCAAGCTTTCTTT	CASSWGQRTQAFF
-	TRBV10-2	few	TRBJ2-7	TGCGCCAGCAGTGAGGGGGCCGATACCTACGAGCAGTACTTC	CASSEGADTYEQYF
TRBD1	TRBV5-1	-	TRBJ1-1	TGCGCCAGCAGCCCGGACAGGGCGAGCACTGAAGCTTTCTTT	CASSPDRASTEAFF
TRBD1	TRBV11-2	-	TRBJ2-7	TGTGCCAGCAGCTTCGACCAGGGGGCGCGGGAGCAGTACTTC	CASSFDQGAREQYF
TRBD1	TRBV3-1	many	TRBJ2-1	TGTGCCAGCAGTATTACAGGGGGCTCCTACAATGAGCAGTTCTTC	CASSITGGSYNEQFF
-	TRBV6-1	many	TRBJ1-4	TGTGCCAGCAGTGAATGGGGGTATGGTGAAAAACTGTTTTTT	CASSEWGYGEKLFF
-	TRBV7-2	many	TRBJ2-7	TGTGCCAGCAGCTTAGGGAGGGGGGTCTACTACGAGCAGTACTTC	CASSLGRGVYYEQYF
-	TRBV2	many	TRBJ2-7	TGTGCCAGCAGCGAACCGAAAGGGGTCTACGAGCAGTACTTC	CASSEPKGVYEQYF
TRBD1	TRBV3-1	many	TRBJ2-1	TGTGCCAGCAGCCAACAGGGGGCCTCCTACAATGAGCAGTTCTTC	CASSQQGASYNEQFF
-	TRBV9	many	TRBJ1-5	TGTGCCAGCAGCGTAGGCAGGAATAGCAATCAGCCCCAGCATTTT	CASSVGRNSNQPQHF